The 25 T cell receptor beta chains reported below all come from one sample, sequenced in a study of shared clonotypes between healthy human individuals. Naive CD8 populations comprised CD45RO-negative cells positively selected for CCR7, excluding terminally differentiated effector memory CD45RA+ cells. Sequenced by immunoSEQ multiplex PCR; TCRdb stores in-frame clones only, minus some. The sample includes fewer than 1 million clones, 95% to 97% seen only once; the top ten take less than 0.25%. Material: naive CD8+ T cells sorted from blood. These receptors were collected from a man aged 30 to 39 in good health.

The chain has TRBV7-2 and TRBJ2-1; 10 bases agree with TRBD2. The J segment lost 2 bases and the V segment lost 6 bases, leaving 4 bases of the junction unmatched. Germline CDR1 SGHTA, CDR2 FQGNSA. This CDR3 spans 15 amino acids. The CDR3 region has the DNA TGTGCCAGCAGAAGGACTAGCGGTACCTACAATGAGCAGTTCTTC. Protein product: CASRRTSGTYNEQFF.

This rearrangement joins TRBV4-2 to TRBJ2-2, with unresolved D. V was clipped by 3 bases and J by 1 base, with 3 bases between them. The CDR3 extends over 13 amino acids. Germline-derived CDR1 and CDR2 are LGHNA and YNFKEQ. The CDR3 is CASSHENTGELFF. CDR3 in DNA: TGTGCCAGCAGCCACGAGAACACCGGGGAGCTGTTTTTT.

The CDR3 region is CASSGTGNTGELFF. The CDR3 DNA is TGTGCCAGCAGCGGGACAGGGAACACCGGGGAGCTGTTTTTT. The chain links TRBV7-9 to TRBJ2-2; 8 bases match TRBD1. CDR1 and CDR2 from the germline V gene are SEHNR and FQNEAQ (reference sequence). Germline trimming cut 5 bases from V and 1 base from J; bases unmatched to any gene: 0. The CDR3 is made up of 14 amino acids.

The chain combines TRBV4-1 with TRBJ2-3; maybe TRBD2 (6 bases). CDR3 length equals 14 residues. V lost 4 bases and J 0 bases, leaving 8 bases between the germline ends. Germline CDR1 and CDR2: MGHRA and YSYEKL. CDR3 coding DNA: TGCGCCAGCAGCCTCCTAGCGAGCACAGATACGCAGTATTTT. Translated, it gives CASSLLASTDTQYF.

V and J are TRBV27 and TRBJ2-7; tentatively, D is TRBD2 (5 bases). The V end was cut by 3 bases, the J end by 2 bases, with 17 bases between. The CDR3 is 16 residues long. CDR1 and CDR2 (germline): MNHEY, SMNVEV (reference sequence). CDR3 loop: CASSFGSSAEAYEQYF. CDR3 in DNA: TGTGCCAGCAGTTTCGGTTCGTCAGCGGAGGCCTACGAGCAGTACTTC.

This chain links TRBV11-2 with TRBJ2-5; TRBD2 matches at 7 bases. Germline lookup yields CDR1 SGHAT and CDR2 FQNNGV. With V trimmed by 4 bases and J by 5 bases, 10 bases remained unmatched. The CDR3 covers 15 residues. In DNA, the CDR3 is TGTGCCAGCAGCTGGGACTACCAACTTGGGGAGACCCAGTACTTC. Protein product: CASSWDYQLGETQYF.

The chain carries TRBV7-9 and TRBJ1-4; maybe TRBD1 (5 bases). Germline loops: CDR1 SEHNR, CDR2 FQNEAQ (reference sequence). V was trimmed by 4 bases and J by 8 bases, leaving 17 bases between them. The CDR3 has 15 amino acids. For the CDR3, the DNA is TGTGCCAGCAGCTCCGACAGCTCAACTAGAGAAAAACTGTTTTTT. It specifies CASSSDSSTREKLFF.

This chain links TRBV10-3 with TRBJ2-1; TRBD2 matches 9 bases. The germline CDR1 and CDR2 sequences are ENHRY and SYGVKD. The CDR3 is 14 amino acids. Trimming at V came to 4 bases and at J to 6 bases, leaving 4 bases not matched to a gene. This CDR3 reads CAISVSGRTNEQFF. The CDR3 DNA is TGTGCCATCAGTGTGAGCGGGAGGACCAATGAGCAGTTCTTC.

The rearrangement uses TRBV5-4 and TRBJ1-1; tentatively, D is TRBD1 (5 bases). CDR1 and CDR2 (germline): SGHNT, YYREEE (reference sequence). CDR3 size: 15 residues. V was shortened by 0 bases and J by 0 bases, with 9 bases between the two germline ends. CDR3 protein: CASSLGDFMNTEAFF. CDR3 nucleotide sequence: TGTGCCAGCAGCTTGGGGGACTTCATGAACACTGAAGCTTTCTTT. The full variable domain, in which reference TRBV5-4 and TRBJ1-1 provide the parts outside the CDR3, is ETGVTQSPTHLIKTRGQQVTLRCSSQSGHNTVSWYQQALGQGPQFIFQYYREEENGRGNFPPRFSGLQFPNYSSELNVNALELDDSALYLCASSLGDFMNTEAFFGQGTRLTVV.

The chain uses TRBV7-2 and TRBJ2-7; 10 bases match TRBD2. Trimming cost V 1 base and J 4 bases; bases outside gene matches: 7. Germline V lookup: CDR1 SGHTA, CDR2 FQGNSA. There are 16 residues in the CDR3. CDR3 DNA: TGTGCCAGCAGCTTAGAGGCTAGCGGGAGTTTATACGAGCAGTACTTC. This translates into CASSLEASGSLYEQYF.

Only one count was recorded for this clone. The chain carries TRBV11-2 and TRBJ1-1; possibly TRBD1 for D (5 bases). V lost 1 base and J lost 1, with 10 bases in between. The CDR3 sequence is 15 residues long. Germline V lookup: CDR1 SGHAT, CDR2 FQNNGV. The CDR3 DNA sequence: TGTGCCAGCAGCTTAGCCGGCAGGGCGAACACTGAAGCTTTCTTT. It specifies CASSLAGRANTEAFF.

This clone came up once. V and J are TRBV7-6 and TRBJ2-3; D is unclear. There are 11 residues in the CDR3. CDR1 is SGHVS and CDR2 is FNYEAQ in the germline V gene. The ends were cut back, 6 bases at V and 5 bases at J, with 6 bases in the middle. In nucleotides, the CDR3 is TGTGCCAGCAGGGAGCTAGATACGCAGTATTTT. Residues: CASRELDTQYF.

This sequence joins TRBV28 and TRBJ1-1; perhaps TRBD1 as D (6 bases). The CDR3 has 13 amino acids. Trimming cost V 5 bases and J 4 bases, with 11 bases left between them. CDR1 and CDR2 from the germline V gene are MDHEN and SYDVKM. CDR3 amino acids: CASSGQPFTEAFF. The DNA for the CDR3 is TGTGCCAGCAGTGGACAGCCCTTCACTGAAGCTTTCTTT.

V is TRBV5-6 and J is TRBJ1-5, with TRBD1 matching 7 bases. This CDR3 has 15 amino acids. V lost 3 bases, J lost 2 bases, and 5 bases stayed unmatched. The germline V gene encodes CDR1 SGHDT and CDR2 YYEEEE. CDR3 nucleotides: TGTGCCAGCAGCTCGCGGGACAGTGGCAATCAGCCCCAGCATTTT. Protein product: CASSSRDSGNQPQHF. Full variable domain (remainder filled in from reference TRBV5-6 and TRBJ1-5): DAGVTQSPTHLIKTRGQQVTLRCSPKSGHDTVSWYQQALGQGPQFIFQYYEEEERQRGNFPDRFSGHQFPNYSSELNVNALLLGDSALYLCASSSRDSGNQPQHFGDGTRLSIL.

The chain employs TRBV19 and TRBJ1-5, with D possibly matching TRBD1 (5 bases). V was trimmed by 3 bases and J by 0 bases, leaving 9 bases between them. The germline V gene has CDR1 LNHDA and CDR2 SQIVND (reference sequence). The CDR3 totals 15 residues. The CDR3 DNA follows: TGTGCCAGTAGTATCGGCCAGGGTAGCAATCAGCCCCAGCATTTT. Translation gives CASSIGQGSNQPQHF. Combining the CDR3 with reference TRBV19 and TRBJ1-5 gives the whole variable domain DGGITQSPKYLFRKEGQNVTLSCEQNLNHDAMYWYRQDPGQGLRLIYYSQIVNDFQKGDIAEGYSVSREKKESFPLTVTSAQKNPTAFYLCASSIGQGSNQPQHFGDGTRLSIL.

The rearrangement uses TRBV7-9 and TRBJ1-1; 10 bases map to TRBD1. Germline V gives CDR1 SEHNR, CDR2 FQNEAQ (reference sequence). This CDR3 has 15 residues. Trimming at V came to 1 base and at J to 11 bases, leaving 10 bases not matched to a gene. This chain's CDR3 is CASSLEGQGTTGAFF. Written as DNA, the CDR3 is TGTGCCAGCAGCTTAGAGGGACAGGGGACAACGGGCGCTTTCTTT.

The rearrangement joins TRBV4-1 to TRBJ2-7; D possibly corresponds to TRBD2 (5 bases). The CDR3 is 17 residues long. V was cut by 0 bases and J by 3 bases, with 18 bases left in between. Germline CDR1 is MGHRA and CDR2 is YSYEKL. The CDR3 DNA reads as TGCGCCAGCAGCCAAGATTACCCACTAGAAACGGTCTACGAGCAGTACTTC. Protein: CASSQDYPLETVYEQYF.

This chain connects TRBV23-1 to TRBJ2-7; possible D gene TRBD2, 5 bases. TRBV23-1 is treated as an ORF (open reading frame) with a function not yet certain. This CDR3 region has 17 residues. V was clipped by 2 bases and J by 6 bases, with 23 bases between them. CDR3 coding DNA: TGCGCCAGCAGTCAACGCCCCCCCGGAGGACCCCCCGGCGAGCAGTACTTC. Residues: CASSQRPPGGPPGEQYF.

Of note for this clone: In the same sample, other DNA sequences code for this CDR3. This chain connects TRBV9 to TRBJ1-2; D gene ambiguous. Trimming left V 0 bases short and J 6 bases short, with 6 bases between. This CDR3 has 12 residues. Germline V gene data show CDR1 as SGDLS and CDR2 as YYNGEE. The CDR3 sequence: CASSVVRDGYTF. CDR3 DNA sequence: TGTGCCAGCAGCGTAGTGCGTGATGGCTACACCTTC.

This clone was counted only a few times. The CDR3, as DNA: TGCAGCGTTGAAGAGACCCAGTACTTC. This translates into CSVEETQYF. The chain joins TRBV29-1 to TRBJ2-5; D gene uncertain. Per the germline V gene, CDR1 is SQVTM and CDR2 is ANQGSEA. The V end lost 0 bases, the J end lost 7 bases, and 0 bases lay between the germline ends. This CDR3 is 9 amino acids long.

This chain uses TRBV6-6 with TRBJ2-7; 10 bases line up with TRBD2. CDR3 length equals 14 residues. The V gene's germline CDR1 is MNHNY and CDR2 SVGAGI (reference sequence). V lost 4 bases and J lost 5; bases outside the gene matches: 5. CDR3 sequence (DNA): TGTGCCAGCAGTTTCACTAGCGGGAAAGACGAGCAGTACTTC. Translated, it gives CASSFTSGKDEQYF.

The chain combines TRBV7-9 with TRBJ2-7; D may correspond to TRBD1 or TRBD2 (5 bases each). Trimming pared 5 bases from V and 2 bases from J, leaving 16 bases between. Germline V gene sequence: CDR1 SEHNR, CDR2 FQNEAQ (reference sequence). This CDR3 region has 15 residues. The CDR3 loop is CASSPTGTGTYEQYF. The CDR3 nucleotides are TGTGCCAGCAGCCCGACCGGGACGGGGACCTACGAGCAGTACTTC.

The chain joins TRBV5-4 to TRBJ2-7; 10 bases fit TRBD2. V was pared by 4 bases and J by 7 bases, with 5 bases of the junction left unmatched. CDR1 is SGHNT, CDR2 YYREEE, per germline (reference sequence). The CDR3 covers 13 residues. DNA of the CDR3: TGTGCCAGCAGCGAGGGACTAGCGAAGGAGCAGTACTTC. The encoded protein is CASSEGLAKEQYF.

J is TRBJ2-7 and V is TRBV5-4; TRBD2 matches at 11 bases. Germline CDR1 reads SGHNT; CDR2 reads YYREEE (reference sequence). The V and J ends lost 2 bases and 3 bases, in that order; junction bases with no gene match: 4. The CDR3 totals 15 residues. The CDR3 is CASSFTSGSDYEQYF. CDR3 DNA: TGTGCCAGCAGCTTCACTAGCGGGAGTGACTACGAGCAGTACTTC.

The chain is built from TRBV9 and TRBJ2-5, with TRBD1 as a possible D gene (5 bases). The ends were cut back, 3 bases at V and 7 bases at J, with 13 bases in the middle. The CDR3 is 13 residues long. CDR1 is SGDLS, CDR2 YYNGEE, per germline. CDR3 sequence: CASSGQGIRTQYF. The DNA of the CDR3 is TGTGCCAGCAGCGGGCAGGGAATTAGGACCCAGTACTTC.